This entry is about one T cell receptor (beta chain). Trimming removed 6 bases at V and 4 bases at J, with 15 bases between. The CDR3 is 14 residues long. CDR1 and CDR2 from the germline V gene are SEHNR and FQNEAQ (reference sequence). This specimen comes from a study of blood T cell repertoires in COVID-19. Using immunoSEQ multiplex PCR, the repertoire was profiled, and TCRdb retains in-frame clones only, with some absent. The sample includes 130,000 to 150,000 clones, around 89% of them seen just once. Sequencing was done on a sample of peripheral blood. This rearrangement joins TRBV7-9 to TRBJ1-1; D perhaps matches TRBD1 (5 bases). The TCR comes from a woman aged 60-70 years with active COVID-19. This CDR3 is CASSAGQPATEAFF. The CDR3 coding sequence is TGTGCCAGCAGTGCCGGACAACCAGCCACTGAAGCTTTCTTT.